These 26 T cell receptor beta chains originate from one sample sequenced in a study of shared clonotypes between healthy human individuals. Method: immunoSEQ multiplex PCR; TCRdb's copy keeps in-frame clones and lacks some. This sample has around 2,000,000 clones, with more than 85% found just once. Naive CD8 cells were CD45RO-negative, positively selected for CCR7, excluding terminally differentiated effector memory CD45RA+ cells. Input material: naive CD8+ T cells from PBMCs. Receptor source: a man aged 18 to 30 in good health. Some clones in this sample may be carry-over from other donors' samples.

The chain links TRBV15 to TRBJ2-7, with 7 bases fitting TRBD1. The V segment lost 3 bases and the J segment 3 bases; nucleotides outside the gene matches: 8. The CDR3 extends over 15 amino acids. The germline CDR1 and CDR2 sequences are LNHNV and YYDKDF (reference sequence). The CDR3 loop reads CATSSARGQLYEQYF. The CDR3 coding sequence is TGTGCCACCAGCAGTGCAAGGGGACAGCTCTACGAGCAGTACTTC.

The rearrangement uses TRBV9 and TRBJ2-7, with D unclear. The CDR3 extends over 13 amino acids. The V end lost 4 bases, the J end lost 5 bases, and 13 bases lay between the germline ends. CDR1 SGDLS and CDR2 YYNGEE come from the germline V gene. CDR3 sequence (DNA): TGTGCCAGCAGCCCGGCGGCTTTAAACGAGCAGTACTTC. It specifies CASSPAALNEQYF.

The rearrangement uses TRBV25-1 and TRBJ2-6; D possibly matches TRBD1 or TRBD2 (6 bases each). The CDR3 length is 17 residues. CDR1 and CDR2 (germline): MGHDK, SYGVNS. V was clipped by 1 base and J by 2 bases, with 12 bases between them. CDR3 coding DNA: TGTGCCAGCAGTGAATCGGAGGGGGAAACTGGGGCCAACGTCCTGACTTTC. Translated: CASSESEGETGANVLTF.

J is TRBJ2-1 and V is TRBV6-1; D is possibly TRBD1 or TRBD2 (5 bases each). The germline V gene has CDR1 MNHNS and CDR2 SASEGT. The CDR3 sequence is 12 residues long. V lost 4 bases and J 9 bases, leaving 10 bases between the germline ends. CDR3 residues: CASSGSRGEQFF. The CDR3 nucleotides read TGTGCCAGCAGTGGATCGAGGGGTGAGCAGTTCTTC.

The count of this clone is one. The CDR3 nucleotides are TGTGCCAGCAGCTTGGGAGGCCGGGGCAGTACTAATGAAAAACTGTTTTTT. Amino acids: CASSLGGRGSTNEKLFF. The chain employs TRBV5-6 and TRBJ1-4; weak D call: TRBD1 (5 bases). CDR1 is SGHDT and CDR2 is YYEEEE in the germline V gene. The CDR3 is 17 amino acids. Trimming removed 0 bases from V and 2 bases from J, with 14 bases in between.

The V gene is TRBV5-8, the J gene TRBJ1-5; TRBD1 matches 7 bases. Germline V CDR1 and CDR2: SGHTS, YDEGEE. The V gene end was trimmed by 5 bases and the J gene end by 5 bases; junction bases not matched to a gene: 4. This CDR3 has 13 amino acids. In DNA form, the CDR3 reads TGTGCCAGCAGACGTGACAGGGATCAGCCCCAGCATTTT. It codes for CASRRDRDQPQHF.

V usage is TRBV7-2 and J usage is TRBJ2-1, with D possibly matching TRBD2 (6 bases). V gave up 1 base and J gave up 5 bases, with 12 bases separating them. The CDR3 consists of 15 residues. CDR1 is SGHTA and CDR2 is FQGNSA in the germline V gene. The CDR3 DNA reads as TGTGCCAGCAGCTTAGTGCGGCGGGAAAACAATGAGCAGTTCTTC. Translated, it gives CASSLVRRENNEQFF.

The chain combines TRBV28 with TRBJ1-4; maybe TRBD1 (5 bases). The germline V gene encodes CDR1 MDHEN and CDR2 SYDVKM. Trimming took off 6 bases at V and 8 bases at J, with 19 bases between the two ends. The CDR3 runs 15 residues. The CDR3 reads CASRHSVWGTEKLFF. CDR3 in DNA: TGTGCCAGCAGACACTCGGTCTGGGGGACGGAAAAACTGTTTTTT.

The CDR3 loop reads CASSLGAAGYEQYF. The CDR3 DNA follows: TGTGCCAGCAGTTTAGGGGCTGCTGGCTACGAGCAGTACTTC. The rearrangement joins TRBV27 to TRBJ2-7; D is possibly TRBD1 (5 bases). Germline loops: CDR1 MNHEY, CDR2 SMNVEV (reference sequence). CDR3 length equals 14 residues. V shed 2 bases and J shed 3 bases, with 11 bases lying between them.

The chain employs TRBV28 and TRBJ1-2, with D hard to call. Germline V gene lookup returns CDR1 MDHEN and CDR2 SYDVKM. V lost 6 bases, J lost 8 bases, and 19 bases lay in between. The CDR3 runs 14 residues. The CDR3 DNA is TGTGCCAGCAGCACTCAGGCCTACCCTGAGGGCTACACCTTC. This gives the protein CASSTQAYPEGYTF.

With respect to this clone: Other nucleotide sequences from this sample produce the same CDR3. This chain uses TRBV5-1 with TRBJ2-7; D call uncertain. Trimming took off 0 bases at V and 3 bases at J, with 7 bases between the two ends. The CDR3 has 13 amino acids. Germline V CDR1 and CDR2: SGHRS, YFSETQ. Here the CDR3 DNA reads TGCGCCAGCAGCTTGGGTCAAGTCTACGAGCAGTACTTC. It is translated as CASSLGQVYEQYF.

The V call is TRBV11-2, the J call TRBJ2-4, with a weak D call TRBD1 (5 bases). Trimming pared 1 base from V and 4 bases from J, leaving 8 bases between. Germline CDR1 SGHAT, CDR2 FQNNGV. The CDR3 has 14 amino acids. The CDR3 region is CASSLGTGKNIQYF. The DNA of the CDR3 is TGTGCCAGCAGCTTAGGAACAGGAAAAAACATTCAGTACTTC. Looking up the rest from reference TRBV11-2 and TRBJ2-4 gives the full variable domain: EAGVAQSPRYKIIEKRQSVAFWCNPISGHATLYWYQQILGQGPKLLIQFQNNGVVDDSQLPKDRFSAERLKGVDSTLKIQPAKLEDSAVYLCASSLGTGKNIQYFGAGTRLSVL.

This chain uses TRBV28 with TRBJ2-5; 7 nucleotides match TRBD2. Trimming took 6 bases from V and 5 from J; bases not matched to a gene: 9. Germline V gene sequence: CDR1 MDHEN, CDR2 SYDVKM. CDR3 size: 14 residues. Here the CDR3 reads CASSGLAARETQYF. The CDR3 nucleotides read TGTGCCAGCAGCGGTCTAGCGGCCCGGGAGACCCAGTACTTC.

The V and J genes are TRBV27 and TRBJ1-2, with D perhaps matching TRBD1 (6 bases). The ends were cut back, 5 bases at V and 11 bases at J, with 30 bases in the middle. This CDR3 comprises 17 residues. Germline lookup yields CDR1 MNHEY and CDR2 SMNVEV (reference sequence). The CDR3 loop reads CASSPLLDRGPLAEYTF. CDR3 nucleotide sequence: TGTGCCAGCAGTCCGCTCTTGGACAGAGGGCCACTCGCAGAATACACCTTC.

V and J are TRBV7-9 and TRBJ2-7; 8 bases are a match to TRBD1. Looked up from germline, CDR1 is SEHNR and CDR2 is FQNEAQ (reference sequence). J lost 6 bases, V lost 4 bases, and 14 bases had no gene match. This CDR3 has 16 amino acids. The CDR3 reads CASSSVAVETGVEQYF. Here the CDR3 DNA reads TGTGCCAGCAGCTCAGTAGCAGTAGAGACAGGGGTCGAGCAGTACTTC.

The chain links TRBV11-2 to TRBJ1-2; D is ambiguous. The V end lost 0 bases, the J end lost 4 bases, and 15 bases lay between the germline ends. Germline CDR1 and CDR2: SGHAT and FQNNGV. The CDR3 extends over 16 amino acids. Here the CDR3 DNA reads TGTGCCAGCAGCTTAGAGAGAACTCCACTCGTCTATGGCTACACCTTC. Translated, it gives CASSLERTPLVYGYTF.

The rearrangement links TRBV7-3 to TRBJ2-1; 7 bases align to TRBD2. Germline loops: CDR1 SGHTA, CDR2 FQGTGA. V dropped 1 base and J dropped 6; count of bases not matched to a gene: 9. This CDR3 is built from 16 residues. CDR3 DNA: TGTGCCAGCAGCTTAAGTGAGGGACTACGCTTCAATGAGCAGTTCTTC. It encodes CASSLSEGLRFNEQFF.

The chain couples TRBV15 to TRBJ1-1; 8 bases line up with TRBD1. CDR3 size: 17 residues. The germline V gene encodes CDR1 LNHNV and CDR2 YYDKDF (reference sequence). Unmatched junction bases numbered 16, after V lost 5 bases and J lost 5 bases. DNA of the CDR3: TGTGCCACCAGCGTTAGTTCAGGGGGCGGCTGGGGAACTGAAGCTTTCTTT. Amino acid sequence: CATSVSSGGGWGTEAFF.

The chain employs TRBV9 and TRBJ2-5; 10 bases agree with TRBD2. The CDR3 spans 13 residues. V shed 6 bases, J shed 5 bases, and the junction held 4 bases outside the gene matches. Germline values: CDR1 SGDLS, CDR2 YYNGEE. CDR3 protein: CASNLAGEETQYF. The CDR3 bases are TGTGCCAGCAACCTAGCGGGAGAGGAGACCCAGTACTTC.

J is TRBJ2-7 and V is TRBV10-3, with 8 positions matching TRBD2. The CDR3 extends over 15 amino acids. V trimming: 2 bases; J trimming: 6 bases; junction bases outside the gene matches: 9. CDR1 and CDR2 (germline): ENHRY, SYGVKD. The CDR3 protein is CAISEEAGAICEQYF. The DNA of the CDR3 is TGTGCCATCAGTGAGGAAGCGGGAGCTATATGCGAGCAGTACTTC.

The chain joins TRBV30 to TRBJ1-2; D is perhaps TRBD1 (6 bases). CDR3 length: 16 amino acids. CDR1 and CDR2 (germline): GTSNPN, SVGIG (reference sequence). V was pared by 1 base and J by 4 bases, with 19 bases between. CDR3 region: CAWSALPQTGSYGYTF. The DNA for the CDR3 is TGTGCCTGGAGTGCTCTACCCCAGACAGGCTCCTATGGCTACACCTTC.

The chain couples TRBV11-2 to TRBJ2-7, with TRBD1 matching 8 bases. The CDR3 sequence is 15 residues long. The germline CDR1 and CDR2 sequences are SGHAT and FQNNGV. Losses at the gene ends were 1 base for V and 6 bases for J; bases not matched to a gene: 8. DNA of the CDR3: TGTGCCAGCAGCTTAGTGGGACAGGTAACGGCCGAGCAGTACTTC. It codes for CASSLVGQVTAEQYF. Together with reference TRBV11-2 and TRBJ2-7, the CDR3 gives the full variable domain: EAGVAQSPRYKIIEKRQSVAFWCNPISGHATLYWYQQILGQGPKLLIQFQNNGVVDDSQLPKDRFSAERLKGVDSTLKIQPAKLEDSAVYLCASSLVGQVTAEQYFGPGTRLTVT.

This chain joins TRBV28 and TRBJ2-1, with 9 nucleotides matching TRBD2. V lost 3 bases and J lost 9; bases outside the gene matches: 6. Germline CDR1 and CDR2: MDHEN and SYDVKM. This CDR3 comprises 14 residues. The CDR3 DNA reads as TGTGCCAGCAGTTTCATAGCGGGAGCTGGTGAGCAGTTCTTC. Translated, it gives CASSFIAGAGEQFF.

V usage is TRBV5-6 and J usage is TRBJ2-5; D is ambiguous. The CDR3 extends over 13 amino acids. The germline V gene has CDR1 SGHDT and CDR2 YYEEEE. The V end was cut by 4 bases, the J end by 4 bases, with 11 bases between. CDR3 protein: CASSNRRSETQYF. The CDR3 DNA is TGTGCCAGCAGCAATCGGCGATCAGAGACCCAGTACTTC.

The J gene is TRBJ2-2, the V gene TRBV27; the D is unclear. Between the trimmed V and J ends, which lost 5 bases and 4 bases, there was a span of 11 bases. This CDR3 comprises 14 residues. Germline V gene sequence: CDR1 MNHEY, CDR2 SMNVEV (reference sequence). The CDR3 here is CASSPAPFTGELFF. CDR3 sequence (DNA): TGTGCCAGCAGTCCCGCCCCCTTCACCGGGGAGCTGTTTTTT.

CDR3 sequence: CASSSRIPTGPDYEQYF. The CDR3 DNA sequence: TGTGCCAGCAGTTCGAGAATTCCGACAGGGCCGGACTACGAGCAGTACTTC. The chain is built from TRBV27 and TRBJ2-7; 7 bases are a match to TRBD1. Germline V lookup: CDR1 MNHEY, CDR2 SMNVEV (reference sequence). CDR3 length: 17 residues. Trimming removed 4 bases from V and 3 bases from J; junction bases left unmatched: 15.